What follows are 7 T cell receptor beta chains derived from one specimen sequenced in a study of T cells expressing NK-cell markers. TCRdb processed the 5' RACE reads again and assigns one entry to each CDR3 protein, with no DNA. The sample has about 370,000 distinct CDR3 sequences. The sample taken for sequencing was blood T cells: a sorted CD56 or NKG2C T cell subset, CD4+ or CD8+ T cells, or bulk PBMC T cells (not recorded which). Every receptor here comes from a woman aged 50 to 60 in good health.

The rearrangement links TRBV5-1 to TRBJ2-3; TCRdb proposes TRBD1, but this gene call is untestable without DNA. This CDR3 is built from 14 residues. The germline CDR1 and CDR2 sequences are SGHRS and YFSETQ. The CDR3 reads CASSPLGAGGGQYF.

The chain combines TRBV2 with TRBJ2-5; as DNA is missing, the TRBD2 call by TCRdb cannot be tested. The CDR3 sequence is 16 residues long. Germline CDR1 reads SNHLY; CDR2 reads FYNNEI. CDR3 residues: CARSTRGSGVWETQYF.

The V and J genes are TRBV19 and TRBJ2-2; TCRdb outputs TRBD1, but without DNA this stays unchecked. In germline, CDR1 is LNHDA, CDR2 SQIVND (reference sequence). The CDR3 is 14 amino acids. The chain's CDR3 is CASSMGAVTGELFF.

J is TRBJ2-3 and V is TRBV20-1; there is no DNA to check the TCRdb D call of TRBD1. The CDR3 extends over 17 amino acids. Germline V CDR1 and CDR2: DFQATT, SNEGSKA (reference sequence). This CDR3 reads CSASPRQGISRTDTQYF.

This chain joins TRBV5-1 and TRBJ2-1; as DNA is missing, the TRBD1 call by TCRdb cannot be tested. The CDR3 extends over 17 amino acids. Per the germline V gene, CDR1 is SGHRS and CDR2 is YFSETQ. CDR3 protein: CASSLELTGGFGNEQFF.

This chain joins TRBV10-2 and TRBJ2-1; there is no DNA to check the TCRdb D call of TRBD1. This CDR3 is built from 17 residues. Germline V CDR1 and CDR2: WSHSY, SAAADI. The CDR3 is CASRDFTRGKAYNEQFF.

The chain recombines TRBV7-8 with TRBJ2-7; TCRdb's assignment of TRBD1 cannot be checked, as there is no DNA. CDR3 size: 15 residues. Germline V gives CDR1 SGHVS, CDR2 FQNEAQ. The CDR3 protein is CASSRHGQGAYEQYF. Together with reference TRBV7-8 and TRBJ2-7, the CDR3 gives the full variable domain: GAGVSQSPRYKVAKRGQDVALRCDPISGHVSLFWYQQALGQGPEFLTYFQNEAQLDKSGLPSDRFFAERPEGSVSTLKIQRTQQEDSAVYLCASSRHGQGAYEQYFGPGTRLTVT.